This T cell receptor beta chain is drawn from a study of CD8 T cells in ankylosing spondylitis (dated by TCRdb to between 2016 and 2019). A note on the overall study: The study profiled T cell receptor beta repertoires in healthy donors and ankylosing spondylitis patients to find disease-linked TCR variants. In total, the full study cohort was made up of roughly 110 healthy donors and 25 or so ankylosing spondylitis patients. Peripheral blood was sampled, and synovial fluid was also collected from ankylosing spondylitis patients.

Data came from an Illumina HiSeq 2500. Quantitative 5'-RACE with molecular barcodes was used to prepare TCR beta libraries. In the source study's methods: To identify disease-linked TCR variants, a new computational method was used, one built on a probabilistic model of VDJ rearrangement. TCRdb trimmed public reads at Q25 via fastp, called clones via MiXCR and kept in-frame beta chains. Rows with one shared CDR3 protein collapse into an entry with the most common genes and DNA. The V and J calls follow TCRdb's processing rather than the paper's. Recorded for this sample are more than 300,000 distinct CDR3 sequences; roughly 8% of them occurred a single time. Clones ranked in the top ten supply 13% to 15% of the sample. The CDR3 contains 14 residues, cysteine and phenylalanine counted. Only the CDR3 part of the read is kept: 42 bases, read in frame from the first base. Trimming costs V 3 bases and J 0 bases, and their ends lie 6 bases apart. CDR1 DFQATT and CDR2 SNEGSKA were looked up in the germline V gene (reference sequence).

This clonotype showed up just a few times. Its antigen is still unknown. No much larger clone is present one base from it, and per-base qualities are unavailable. The full study reports these points: Some motif variants were previously reported in synovial fluid and blood of reactive arthritis patients, suggesting common disease-initiation mechanisms. A CD8+ phenotype was shown by the disease-linked clones, which were found at relatively low frequencies in peripheral blood. The disease-linked clones were reported as significantly enriched in matched synovial fluid samples from ankylosing spondylitis patients. Blood from ankylosing spondylitis patients appeared to be characterized by a TCR beta motif composed of roughly eight highly homologous amino acid variants.

The material sequenced was blood, either unsorted or a sorted T cell fraction (not recorded which). Recombination connected TRBV20-1 to TRBJ2-6; no confident D gene assignment can be made. The source is a male donor with ankylosing spondylitis. The CDR3 region reads CSASRFSGANVLTF. The DNA is as follows: TGCAGTGCTAGCAGATTCTCTGGGGCCAACGTCCTGACTTTC.